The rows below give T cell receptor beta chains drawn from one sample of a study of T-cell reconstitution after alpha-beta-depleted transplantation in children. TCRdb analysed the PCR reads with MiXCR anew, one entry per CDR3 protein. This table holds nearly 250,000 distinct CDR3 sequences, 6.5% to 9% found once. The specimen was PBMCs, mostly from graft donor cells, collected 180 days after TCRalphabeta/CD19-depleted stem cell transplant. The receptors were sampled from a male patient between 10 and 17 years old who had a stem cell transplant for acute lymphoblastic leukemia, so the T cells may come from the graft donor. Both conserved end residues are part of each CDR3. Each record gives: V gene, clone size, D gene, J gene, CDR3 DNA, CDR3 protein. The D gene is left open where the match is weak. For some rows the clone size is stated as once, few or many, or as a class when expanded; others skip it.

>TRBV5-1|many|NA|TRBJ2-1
TGCGCCAGCAGCCCCCGCGGATACAAAGGGCAGTTCTTC
CASSPRGYKGQFF
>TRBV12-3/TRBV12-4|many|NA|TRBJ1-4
TGTGCCAGCAGTCCTCCGCGGGGAAGAGGGGAAAAACTGTTTTTT
CASSPPRGRGEKLFF
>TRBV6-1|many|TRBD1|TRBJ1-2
TGTGCCAGCAGTGAAAGGGGGCTGCCGAACTATGGCTACACCTTC
CASSERGLPNYGYTF
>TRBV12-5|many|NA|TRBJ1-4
TGTGCTAGTGGGTCCGGGACCATTGGAAAACTGTTTTTT
CASGSGTIGKLFF
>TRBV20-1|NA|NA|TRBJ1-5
TGCAGTGCTAGAGATCTGCAAGGGACCCAGCATTTT
CSARDLQGTQHF
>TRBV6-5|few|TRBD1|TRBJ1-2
TGTGCCAGCAGTTCATACAGGGGGCAGAACTATGGCTACACCTTC
CASSSYRGQNYGYTF
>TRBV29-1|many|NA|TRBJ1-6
TGCAGCGTCCGGGGGACGGCAAATTCACCCCTCCACTTT
CSVRGTANSPLHF
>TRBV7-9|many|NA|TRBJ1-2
TGTGCCAGCAGCTGGGGCACCGATGGGAGCTATGGCTACACCTTC
CASSWGTDGSYGYTF
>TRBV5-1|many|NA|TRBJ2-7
TGCGCCAGCAGCTTGTTAAGTCTCACCGCGGCCGAGCAGTACTTC
CASSLLSLTAAEQYF
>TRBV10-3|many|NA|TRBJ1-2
TGTGCCATCACTGCAGGGCTATATGGCTACACCTTC
CAITAGLYGYTF
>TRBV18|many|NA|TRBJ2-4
TGTGCCAGCTCACCATCAAACATTCAGTACTTC
CASSPSNIQYF
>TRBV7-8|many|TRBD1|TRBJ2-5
TGTGCCAGCAGCTTAGGGACAGGGTTAGTCGTAGAGACCCAGTACTTC
CASSLGTGLVVETQYF
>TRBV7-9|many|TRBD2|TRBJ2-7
TGTGCCAGCAGCCCAGACCCTGGGAGGGAGAGGGGCTACGAGCAGTACTTC
CASSPDPGRERGYEQYF
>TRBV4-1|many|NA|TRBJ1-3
TGCGCCAGCATCCCGAGTGGGATTGGAAACACCATATATTTT
CASIPSGIGNTIYF
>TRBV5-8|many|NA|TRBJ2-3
TGTGCCAGCAGCGAGGATCGCACAGATACGCAGTATTTT
CASSEDRTDTQYF
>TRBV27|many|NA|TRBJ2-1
TGTGCCAGCAGTTTATCAGGTAGCTGGTTCGGTGAGCAGTTCTTC
CASSLSGSWFGEQFF
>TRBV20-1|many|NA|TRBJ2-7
TGCAGTGCTAGTCGGGGAACCGAGCAGTACTTC
CSASRGTEQYF
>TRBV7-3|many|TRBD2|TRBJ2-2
TGTGCCAGCAGCTCCGGACTAGCGGGGACGAACACCGGGGAGCTGTTTTTT
CASSSGLAGTNTGELFF
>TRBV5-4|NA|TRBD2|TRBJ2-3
TGTGCCAGCAGCTTTCGCGGGGGGGACACAGATACGCAGTATTTT
CASSFRGGDTDTQYF
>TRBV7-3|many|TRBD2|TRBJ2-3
TGTGCCAGCAGCCGCGGGGGTGCTAGCACAGATACGCAGTATTTT
CASSRGGASTDTQYF
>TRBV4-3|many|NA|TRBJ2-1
TGCGCCAGCAGCCAAGATGTCAGGGGCTACTCCTACAATGAGCAGTTCTTC
CASSQDVRGYSYNEQFF
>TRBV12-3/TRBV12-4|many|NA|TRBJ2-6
TGTGCCAGCAGCCCCCGAAGAGGCACAAGGTCTGGGGCCAACGTCCTGACTTTC
CASSPRRGTRSGANVLTF
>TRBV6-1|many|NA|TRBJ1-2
TGTGCCAGCACCTATTCGGGGACGGCTTATGGCTACACCTTC
CASTYSGTAYGYTF
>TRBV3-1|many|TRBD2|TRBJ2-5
TGTGCCAGCAGCCCTGGAGAACTAGCGGGGGGGCTAGGAGAGACCCAGTACTTC
CASSPGELAGGLGETQYF
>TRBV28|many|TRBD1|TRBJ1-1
TGTGCCAGCAGCCTAGGTAGGACAGGAGCTTTCTTT
CASSLGRTGAFF
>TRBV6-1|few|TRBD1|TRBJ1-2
TGTGCCAGCAGTCCCAGGGCATCCGGGACAGCGATTACCTATGGCTACACCTTC
CASSPRASGTAITYGYTF
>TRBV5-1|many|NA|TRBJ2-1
TGCGCCAGCAGCAATTACAATGAGCAGTTCTTC
CASSNYNEQFF
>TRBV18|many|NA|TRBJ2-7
TGTGCCAGCTCACCCGCGGGTGCAGTCTACGAGCAGTACTTC
CASSPAGAVYEQYF
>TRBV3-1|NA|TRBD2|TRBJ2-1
TGTGCCAGCAGCCACTGGGGGACTAGCGTCTACAATGAGCAGTTCTTC
CASSHWGTSVYNEQFF